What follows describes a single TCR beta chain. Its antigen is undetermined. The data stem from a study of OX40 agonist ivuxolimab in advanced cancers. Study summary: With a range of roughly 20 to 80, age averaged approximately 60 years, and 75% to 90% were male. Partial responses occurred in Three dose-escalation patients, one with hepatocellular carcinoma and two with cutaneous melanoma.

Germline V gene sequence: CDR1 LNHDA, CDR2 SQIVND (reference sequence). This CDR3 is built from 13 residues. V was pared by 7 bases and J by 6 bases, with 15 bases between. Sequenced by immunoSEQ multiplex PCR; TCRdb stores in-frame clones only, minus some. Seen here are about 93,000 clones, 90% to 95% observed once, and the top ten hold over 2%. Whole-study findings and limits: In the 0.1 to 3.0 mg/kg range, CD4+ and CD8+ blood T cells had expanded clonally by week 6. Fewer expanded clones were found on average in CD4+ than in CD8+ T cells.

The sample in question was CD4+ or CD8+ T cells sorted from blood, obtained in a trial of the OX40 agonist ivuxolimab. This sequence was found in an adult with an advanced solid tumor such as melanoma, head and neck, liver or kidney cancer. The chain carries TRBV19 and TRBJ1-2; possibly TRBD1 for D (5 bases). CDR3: CASTFRVPDGYTF. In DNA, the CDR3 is TGTGCCAGTACCTTCAGGGTCCCCGATGGCTACACCTTC.